The 30 T cell receptor beta chains in this list originate from one sample, sequenced in a study of cytomegalovirus exposure and HLA in healthy donors. The PCR was carried out with 60 Vbeta primers and 13 Jbeta primers. Clones were read by immunoSEQ multiplex PCR, and TCRdb kept only the in-frame ones, dropping some. The top ten clones hold roughly 2% of a sample with some 170,000 clones, around 81% of them seen once. Sequences were obtained from PBMCs. The source is a woman aged 30 to 39 in good health and CMV-seronegative.

The CDR3 DNA reads TGTGCCAGCAGCTCCGGGGGGGAGGGAAATTACGAGCAGTACTTC. Its translation: CASSSGGEGNYEQYF. The chain has TRBV28 and TRBJ2-7; 8 nucleotides align to TRBD2. Trimming cost V 6 bases and J 4 bases; bases outside gene matches: 11. The CDR3 contains 15 residues. Germline V gene sequence: CDR1 MDHEN, CDR2 SYDVKM.

V gene TRBV7-2 combines with J gene TRBJ2-2; TRBD1 is a possible D gene (6 bases). The CDR3 is 15 amino acids. The V and J ends lost 6 bases and 3 bases respectively, with 14 bases between them. In germline, CDR1 is SGHTA, CDR2 FQGNSA. The chain's CDR3 is CASSSNAGDTGELFF. In DNA, the CDR3 is TGTGCCAGCAGTTCAAACGCAGGGGACACCGGGGAGCTGTTTTTT.

V gene TRBV11-2 combines with J gene TRBJ2-2; tentatively, D is TRBD2 (5 bases). V was shortened by 1 base and J by 5 bases, with 8 bases between the two germline ends. CDR3 length: 14 residues. The germline gives CDR1 SGHAT, CDR2 FQNNGV. The CDR3 region is CASSLGSGTGELFF. CDR3 DNA sequence: TGTGCCAGCAGCTTAGGAAGCGGTACCGGGGAGCTGTTTTTT.

This sequence joins TRBV9 and TRBJ2-7; 7 bases are a match to TRBD1. After removal of 0 bases from V and 0 bases from J, the junction contained 3 bases not matched to a gene. CDR1 and CDR2 from the germline V gene are SGDLS and YYNGEE. This CDR3 spans 15 amino acids. CDR3 sequence reads: CASSVGTGPSYEQYF. CDR3 in DNA: TGTGCCAGCAGCGTAGGGACAGGACCCTCCTACGAGCAGTACTTC.

The rearrangement links TRBV7-9 to TRBJ2-7; D unclear. The CDR3 covers 16 residues. Germline V gene lookup returns CDR1 SEHNR and CDR2 FQNEAQ (reference sequence). Trimming left V 0 bases short and J 0 bases short, with 12 bases between. The CDR3 is CASSLAFAGSSYEQYF. In DNA, the CDR3 is TGTGCCAGCAGCTTAGCGTTTGCAGGAAGCTCCTACGAGCAGTACTTC.

This clone was found once. This sequence joins TRBV27 and TRBJ1-5, with D hard to call. In germline, CDR1 is MNHEY, CDR2 SMNVEV (reference sequence). CDR3 length: 14 residues. The V end lost 8 bases, the J end lost 3 bases, and 14 bases lay between the germline ends. CDR3 region: CASHLRRNNQPQHF. CDR3 bases: TGTGCCAGCCACTTACGGCGGAACAATCAGCCCCAGCATTTT.

This clone turned up a few times. The rearrangement links TRBV7-2 to TRBJ1-5; D is unclear. CDR1 is SGHTA, CDR2 FQGNSA, per germline. The V end lost 1 base, the J end lost 1 base, and 8 bases lay between the germline ends. The CDR3 runs to 15 residues. The CDR3 is CASSLVAGSNQPQHF. The CDR3 DNA follows: TGTGCCAGCAGCTTAGTAGCGGGAAGCAATCAGCCCCAGCATTTT.

The genes are TRBV9 and TRBJ1-4; 9 bases match TRBD1. V shed 0 bases and J 3 bases; nucleotides not matched to a gene: 6. Germline V gives CDR1 SGDLS, CDR2 YYNGEE. The CDR3 consists of 17 residues. The CDR3 region has the DNA TGTGCCAGCAGCGTAGGAACAGGGGGCGGATCTAATGAAAAACTGTTTTTT. This gives the protein CASSVGTGGGSNEKLFF. Looking up the rest from reference TRBV9 and TRBJ1-4 gives the full variable domain: DSGVTQTPKHLITATGQRVTLRCSPRSGDLSVYWYQQSLDQGLQFLIQYYNGEERAKGNILERFSAQQFPDLHSELNLSSLELGDSALYFCASSVGTGGGSNEKLFFGSGTQLSVL.

The chain couples TRBV27 to TRBJ1-1; TRBD1 aligns across 12 bases. The CDR3 extends over 13 amino acids. Germline-derived CDR1 and CDR2 are MNHEY and SMNVEV (reference sequence). The V and J ends lost 6 bases and 8 bases, in that order; junction bases with no gene match: 4. The CDR3 bases are TGTGCCAGCAGCCAGGGACAGGGGGCAGAAGCTTTCTTT. This gives the protein CASSQGQGAEAFF.

The chain is built from TRBV7-2 and TRBJ1-2; tentative D call: TRBD1 (6 bases). Germline values: CDR1 SGHTA, CDR2 FQGNSA. The CDR3 spans 15 residues. With 4 bases removed from V and 8 bases from J, the gap between germline ends came to 20 bases. The CDR3: CASSSSPPGAGGYTF. CDR3 DNA: TGTGCCAGCAGCTCTTCCCCCCCAGGGGCTGGAGGCTACACCTTC.

The chain has TRBV7-2 and TRBJ1-2; D is unclear. Trimming took 5 bases from V and 3 from J, leaving 13 bases between them. Germline CDR1 and CDR2: SGHTA and FQGNSA. The CDR3 has 14 amino acids. CDR3 sequence reads: CASSEGSFDYGYTF. The CDR3 region has the DNA TGTGCCAGCAGCGAAGGGAGTTTTGACTATGGCTACACCTTC.

The chain recombines TRBV18 with TRBJ2-7; 12 bases match TRBD2. The V gene's germline CDR1 is KGHSH and CDR2 LQKENI. This CDR3 region has 14 residues. V shed 4 bases, J shed 7 bases, and the junction held 5 bases outside the gene matches. In DNA form, the CDR3 reads TGTGCCAGCTCACGGACTAGCGGGGCGGGGGAGCAGTACTTC. Amino acid sequence: CASSRTSGAGEQYF.

The chain recombines TRBV2 with TRBJ2-1; 10 bases align to TRBD2. Germline-derived CDR1 and CDR2 are SNHLY and FYNNEI. V was pared by 4 bases and J by 5 bases, with 8 bases of the junction left unmatched. The CDR3 contains 16 residues. CDR3 region: CASSGASGGANNEQFF. The CDR3 region has the DNA TGTGCCAGCAGTGGGGCTAGCGGGGGCGCGAACAATGAGCAGTTCTTC.

The chain uses TRBV18 and TRBJ2-7; TRBD1 aligns across 7 bases. This CDR3 is built from 14 residues. The germline gives CDR1 KGHSH, CDR2 LQKENI. The ends lost 6 bases at V and 1 base at J; junction bases unmatched: 6. CDR3 in amino acids: CASSPGTVSYEQYF. The CDR3, as DNA: TGTGCCAGCTCGCCCGGGACAGTTTCCTACGAGCAGTACTTC.

The chain couples TRBV16 to TRBJ2-7; tentatively, D is TRBD2 (6 bases). The CDR3 has 14 amino acids. The V end lost 2 bases, the J end lost 4 bases, and 12 bases lay between the germline ends. CDR1 is KGHSY, CDR2 FQNENV, per germline. CDR3: CASSQRSREYEQYF. Written as DNA, the CDR3 is TGTGCCAGCAGCCAACGTTCACGGGAGTACGAGCAGTACTTC. Full variable domain (remainder filled in from reference TRBV16 and TRBJ2-7): GEEVAQTPKHLVRGEGQKAKLYCAPIKGHSYVFWYQQVLKNEFKFLISFQNENVFDETGMPKERFSAKCLPNSPCSLEIQATKLEDSAVYFCASSQRSREYEQYFGPGTRLTVT.

CDR3 nucleotide sequence: TGTGCCAGCTCTCTTAGCGGGAGGGGCTCCTACGAGCAGTACTTC. Its translation is CASSLSGRGSYEQYF. The rearrangement links TRBV18 to TRBJ2-7; 11 bases fit TRBD2. This CDR3 contains 15 residues. Germline V CDR1 and CDR2: KGHSH, LQKENI. With 6 bases clipped from V and 0 bases from J, the junction kept 4 bases outside the gene matches.

The chain combines TRBV6-5 with TRBJ2-1; TRBD2 matches at 8 bases. Germline CDR1 is MNHEY and CDR2 is SVGAGI. J was trimmed by 3 bases and V by 5 bases; bases with no gene match: 6. This CDR3 spans 15 amino acids. The CDR3: CASSATGGVYNEQFF. CDR3 nucleotide sequence: TGTGCCAGCAGTGCAACCGGGGGGGTCTACAATGAGCAGTTCTTC.

This chain joins TRBV6-1 and TRBJ1-4; D not certain. Looked up from germline, CDR1 is MNHNS and CDR2 is SASEGT. V gave up 3 bases and J gave up 11 bases, with 16 bases separating them. CDR3 length: 14 amino acids. The CDR3 here is CASSELRSPGKLFF. DNA of the CDR3: TGTGCCAGCAGTGAGCTCCGCTCGCCCGGGAAACTGTTTTTT.

This clone was seen more than once but under ten times. The chain combines TRBV27 with TRBJ2-3; 8 bases line up with TRBD2. From germline, CDR1 is MNHEY and CDR2 SMNVEV (reference sequence). The trim removed 7 bases at V and 5 bases at J, leaving 8 bases unmatched. The CDR3 spans 14 residues. Here the CDR3 DNA reads TGTGCCAGCACCTTCGGGGGGGCTCGAGATACGCAGTATTTT. Its protein is CASTFGGARDTQYF.

The rearrangement uses TRBV18 and TRBJ2-7; a weak D match, TRBD2 (5 bases). V gave up 0 bases and J gave up 6 bases, with 15 bases separating them. This CDR3 contains 15 residues. The V gene's germline CDR1 is KGHSH and CDR2 LQKENI. In nucleotides, the CDR3 is TGTGCCAGCTCACCACCTTCGGGATCTAGGATCGAGCAGTACTTC. Amino acids: CASSPPSGSRIEQYF.

The gene calls are TRBV7-9 and TRBJ2-1, with 13 bases that match TRBD2. The CDR3 has 15 residues. Looked up from germline, CDR1 is SEHNR and CDR2 is FQNEAQ (reference sequence). J was trimmed by 12 bases and V by 3 bases; bases with no gene match: 8. The CDR3 region has the DNA TGTGCCAGCAGCTTCGGGACTAGCGGGGCCCCCAGGCAGTTCTTC. The encoded protein is CASSFGTSGAPRQFF.

Comments on this clone: The CDR3 does not end in the conserved phenylalanine or tryptophan, so this is likely a read error. The chain employs TRBV27 and TRBJ1-2; D is possibly TRBD1 (5 bases). CDR1 is MNHEY, CDR2 SMNVEV, per germline (reference sequence). The CDR3 is 14 residues long. The V end lost 4 bases, the J end lost 4 bases, and 13 bases lay between the germline ends. The CDR3 DNA follows: TGTGCCAGCAGTTCCGGGGGTCGGGCCTATGGCTACACCCTC. This encodes CASSSGGRAYGYTL.

This clone came up a few times. The genes are TRBV7-9 and TRBJ1-2; TRBD1 agrees at 8 bases. V dropped 5 bases and J dropped 3; count of bases not matched to a gene: 5. The germline V gene has CDR1 SEHNR and CDR2 FQNEAQ (reference sequence). The length of the CDR3 is 14 residues. CDR3 in DNA: TGTGCCAGCAGCCGACAGGGGTATGACTATGGCTACACCTTC. This gives the protein CASSRQGYDYGYTF.

Remarks on this clone: The junction departs from the called germline gene at one end, perhaps through a read error. This chain links TRBV7-9 with TRBJ2-7; D is ambiguous. The CDR3 runs to 12 residues. The germline V gene encodes CDR1 SEHNR and CDR2 FQNEAQ (reference sequence). The CDR3 nucleotides read TGTTCCAGCAGCTTAGGGCCCGACGAGCAGTACTTC. This gives the protein CSSSLGPDEQYF.

The gene calls are TRBV10-2 and TRBJ2-7, with D perhaps matching TRBD2 (6 bases). Trimming shortened V by 7 bases and J by 2 bases, and 15 bases separated the two germline ends. Germline V CDR1 and CDR2: WSHSY, SAAADI. The length of the CDR3 is 14 residues. The CDR3, as DNA: TGCGCCAGCATGTCGACTAGAAAGACCTACGAGCAGTACTTC. Residues: CASMSTRKTYEQYF.

This chain uses TRBV21-1 with TRBJ2-5; TRBD1, the D gene given by the table, was not confirmed from the DNA. The end of the DNA is better explained by TRBJ2-7, so the J call may be wrong. TRBV21-1 is flagged as a pseudogene. CDR3 size: 14 residues. The CDR3 sequence: CASSKAGQAYEQYF. The CDR3 DNA reads as TGTGCCAGCAGCAAAGCGGGACAGGCCTACGAGCAGTACTTC.

The rearrangement uses TRBV6-6 and TRBJ2-3; 9 bases align to TRBD2. CDR1 MNHNY and CDR2 SVGAGI come from the germline V gene (reference sequence). Trimming cost V 10 bases and J 2 bases; bases outside gene matches: 10. The CDR3 runs 15 residues. As DNA, the CDR3 is TGTGCCACCCTGGTGGTAGCGGGGGACACAGATACGCAGTATTTT. Translated: CATLVVAGDTDTQYF.

The genes are TRBV15 and TRBJ2-4; the match to TRBD1 covers 7 bases. This CDR3 contains 14 residues. CDR1 LNHNV and CDR2 YYDKDF come from the germline V gene (reference sequence). After removal of 4 bases from V and 6 bases from J, the junction contained 6 bases not matched to a gene. CDR3 sequence: CATSTRDRVNIQYF. CDR3 sequence (DNA): TGTGCCACCAGCACCCGGGACAGAGTAAACATTCAGTACTTC.

The chain has TRBV18 and TRBJ2-5, with 7 bases lining up with TRBD1. CDR1 is KGHSH and CDR2 is LQKENI in the germline V gene. With V trimmed by 4 bases and J by 2 bases, 1 base remained unmatched. This CDR3 has 13 residues. The CDR3 DNA reads TGTGCCAGCTCACAGGGGGCGCAAGAGACCCAGTACTTC. Encoded protein: CASSQGAQETQYF.

The chain carries TRBV28 and TRBJ1-1, with TRBD1 matching over 8 bases. In germline, CDR1 is MDHEN, CDR2 SYDVKM. Germline trimming cut 5 bases from V and 0 bases from J; bases unmatched to any gene: 8. The CDR3 extends over 16 amino acids. DNA for the CDR3: TGTGCCAGCAGTCCCCGACAGGGGCCTATGAACACTGAAGCTTTCTTT. Translation: CASSPRQGPMNTEAFF. Filled out from reference TRBV28 and TRBJ1-1, the complete variable domain reads DVKVTQSSRYLVKRTGEKVFLECVQDMDHENMFWYRQDPGLGLRLIYFSYDVKMKEKGDIPEGYSVSREKKERFSLILESASTNQTSMYLCASSPRQGPMNTEAFFGQGTRLTVV.